The T cell receptor (beta chain) under discussion was sequenced for a study of blood T cell repertoires in COVID-19. Overall study context: T cells, B-cell-depleted T cells, or PBMCs provided the cDNA or gDNA that served as material.

Germline lookup yields CDR1 KGHDR and CDR2 SFDVKD. This CDR3 spans 17 amino acids. J was trimmed by 2 bases and V by 5 bases; bases with no gene match: 12. Original processing methods: Estimation of nucleated cell counts was performed using reference gene primer amplification. The table came from immunoSEQ multiplex PCR; TCRdb's copy has only in-frame clones and leaves some out. V and J calls and clone size are as listed in that table; D and trimming were resolved from the DNA. This sample yields approximately 200,000 clones, of which about nine tenths are seen a single time; about 3.9% belongs to the top ten.

The J gene is TRBJ2-3, the V gene TRBV24-1; 7 bases fit TRBD1. The origin of this receptor is a woman in her 30s with acute or convalescent COVID-19. Sequenced input: peripheral blood. The CDR3, as DNA: TGTGCCACCAGTGCCCCACCGACAGGGAAGCCCACAGATACGCAGTATTTT. This gives the protein CATSAPPTGKPTDTQYF.